This T cell receptor beta chain appears in the sequencing data of a study of spatial heterogeneity in lung cancer. Time point meaning: sample taken at primary tumor resection. Whole RNA obtained from tumor, nontumor lung or frozen PBMC underwent sequencing without sorting. V was trimmed by 4 bases and J by 2 bases, leaving 6 bases between them. CDR3 length: 13 amino acids. Per the germline V gene, CDR1 is SGHVS and CDR2 is FQNEAQ. Individual TCR cDNA molecules each bore their own unique molecular identifier. TCRdb fed the 5' RACE reads into MiXCR, producing one record per CDR3 protein. The sample lists tens of thousands of distinct CDR3 sequences, roughly 10% occurring once.

This receptor was taken from a male donor with early-stage non-small cell lung cancer. The genes are TRBV7-8 and TRBJ1-3; D is unclear. Source: PBMCs, taken at surgery. The CDR3 is CASSSTTGNTIYF. The CDR3 DNA is TGTGCCAGCAGCTCGACCACTGGAAACACCATATATTTT.